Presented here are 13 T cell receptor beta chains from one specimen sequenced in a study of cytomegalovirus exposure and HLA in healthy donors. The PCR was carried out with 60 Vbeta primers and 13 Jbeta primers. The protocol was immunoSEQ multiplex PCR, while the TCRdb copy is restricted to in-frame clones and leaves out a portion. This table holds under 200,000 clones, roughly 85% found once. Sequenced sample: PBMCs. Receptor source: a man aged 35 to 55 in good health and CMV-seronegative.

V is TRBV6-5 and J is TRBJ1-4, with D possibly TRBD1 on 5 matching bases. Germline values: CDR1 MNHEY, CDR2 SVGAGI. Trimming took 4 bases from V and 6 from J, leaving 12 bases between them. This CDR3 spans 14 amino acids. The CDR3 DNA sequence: TGTGCCAGCAGTTCCCAGGGCGGGGATGAAAAACTGTTTTTT. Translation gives CASSSQGGDEKLFF.

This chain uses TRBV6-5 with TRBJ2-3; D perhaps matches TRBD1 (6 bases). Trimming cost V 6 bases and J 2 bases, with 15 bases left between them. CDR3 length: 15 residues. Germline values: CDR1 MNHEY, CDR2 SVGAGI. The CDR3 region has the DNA TGTGCCAGCAGCCGAACAGGGCCCCACACAGATACGCAGTATTTT. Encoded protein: CASSRTGPHTDTQYF.

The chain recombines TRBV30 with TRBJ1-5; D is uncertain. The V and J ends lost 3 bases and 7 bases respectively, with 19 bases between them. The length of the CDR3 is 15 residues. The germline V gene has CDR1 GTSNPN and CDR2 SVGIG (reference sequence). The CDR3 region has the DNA TGTGCCTGGAGCGATTTCGGTCCGGGTCGCCAGCCCCAGCATTTT. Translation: CAWSDFGPGRQPQHF.

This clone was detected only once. CDR3 residues: CASSPLLGAGEGTGELFF. Written as DNA, the CDR3 is TGCGCCAGCAGCCCCCTCCTCGGGGCGGGAGAGGGTACCGGGGAGCTGTTTTTT. The chain employs TRBV4-3 and TRBJ2-2; 7 positions agree with TRBD2. Germline CDR1 LGHNA, CDR2 YSLEER. The CDR3 runs 18 residues. The junction had 16 bases not matched to a gene; V was cut back by 4 bases and J by 5 bases.

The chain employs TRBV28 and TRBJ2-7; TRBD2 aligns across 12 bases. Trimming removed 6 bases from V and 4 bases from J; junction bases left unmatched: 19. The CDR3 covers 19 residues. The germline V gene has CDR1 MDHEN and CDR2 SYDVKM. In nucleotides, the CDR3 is TGTGCCAGCAGAAGCCCGGCACTAGCGGGAGGAAGTGGAGGGTACGAGCAGTACTTC. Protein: CASRSPALAGGSGGYEQYF.

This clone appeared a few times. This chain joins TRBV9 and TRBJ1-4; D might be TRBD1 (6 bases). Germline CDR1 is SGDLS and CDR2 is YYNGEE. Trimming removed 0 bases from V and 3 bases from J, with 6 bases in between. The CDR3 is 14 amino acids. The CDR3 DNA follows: TGTGCCAGCAGCGTAGGGACAGCTAATGAAAAACTGTTTTTT. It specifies CASSVGTANEKLFF.

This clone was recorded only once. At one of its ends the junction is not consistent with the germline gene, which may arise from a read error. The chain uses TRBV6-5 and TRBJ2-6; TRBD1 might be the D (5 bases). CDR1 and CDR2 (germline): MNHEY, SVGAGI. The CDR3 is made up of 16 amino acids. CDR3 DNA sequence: TGTGCCAGCAGTTACTCGACCGGGCTTGGGGCCAACGGCCTGACTTTC. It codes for CASSYSTGLGANGLTF.

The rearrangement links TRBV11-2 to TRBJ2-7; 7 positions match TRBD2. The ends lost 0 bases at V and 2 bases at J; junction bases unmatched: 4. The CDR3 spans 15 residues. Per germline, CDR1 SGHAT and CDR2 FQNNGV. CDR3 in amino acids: CASSLDPSGAYEQYF. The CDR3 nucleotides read TGTGCCAGCAGCTTAGACCCCAGCGGGGCCTACGAGCAGTACTTC.

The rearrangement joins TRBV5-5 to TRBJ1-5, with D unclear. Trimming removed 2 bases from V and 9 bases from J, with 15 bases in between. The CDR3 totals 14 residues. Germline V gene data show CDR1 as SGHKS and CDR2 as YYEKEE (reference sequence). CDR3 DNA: TGTGCCAGCAGCTTTGAGGGCGGTCTTCGGCCCCAGCATTTT. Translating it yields CASSFEGGLRPQHF.

For the CDR3, the DNA is TGTGCCAGCACGGGGGATGGCGGGAGCCAAGAGCAGTTCTTC. Protein: CASTGDGGSQEQFF. The genes are TRBV6-1 and TRBJ2-1; 7 bases match TRBD2. This CDR3 comprises 14 residues. Germline V gene data show CDR1 as MNHNS and CDR2 as SASEGT. V was clipped by 7 bases and J by 10 bases; unmatched bases: 13.

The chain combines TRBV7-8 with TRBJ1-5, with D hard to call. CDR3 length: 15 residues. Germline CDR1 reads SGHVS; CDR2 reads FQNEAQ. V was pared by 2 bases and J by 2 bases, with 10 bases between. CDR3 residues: CASSLSGIGNQPQHF. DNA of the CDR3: TGTGCCAGCAGCTTATCCGGGATCGGCAATCAGCCCCAGCATTTT.

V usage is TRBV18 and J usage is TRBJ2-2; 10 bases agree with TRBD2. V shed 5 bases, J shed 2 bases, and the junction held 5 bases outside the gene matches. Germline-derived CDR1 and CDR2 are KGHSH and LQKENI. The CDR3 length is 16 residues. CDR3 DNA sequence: TGTGCCAGCTCAGCTCTAGCGGGAGTCAACACCGGGGAGCTGTTTTTT. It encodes CASSALAGVNTGELFF.

CDR3: CASTVGSYNEQFF. The CDR3 nucleotides read TGTGCCAGCACCGTCGGGTCTTACAATGAGCAGTTCTTC. The V and J genes are TRBV28 and TRBJ2-1, with D hard to call. V gave up 7 bases and J gave up 4 bases, with 11 bases separating them. The germline V gene has CDR1 MDHEN and CDR2 SYDVKM. CDR3 length equals 13 residues.